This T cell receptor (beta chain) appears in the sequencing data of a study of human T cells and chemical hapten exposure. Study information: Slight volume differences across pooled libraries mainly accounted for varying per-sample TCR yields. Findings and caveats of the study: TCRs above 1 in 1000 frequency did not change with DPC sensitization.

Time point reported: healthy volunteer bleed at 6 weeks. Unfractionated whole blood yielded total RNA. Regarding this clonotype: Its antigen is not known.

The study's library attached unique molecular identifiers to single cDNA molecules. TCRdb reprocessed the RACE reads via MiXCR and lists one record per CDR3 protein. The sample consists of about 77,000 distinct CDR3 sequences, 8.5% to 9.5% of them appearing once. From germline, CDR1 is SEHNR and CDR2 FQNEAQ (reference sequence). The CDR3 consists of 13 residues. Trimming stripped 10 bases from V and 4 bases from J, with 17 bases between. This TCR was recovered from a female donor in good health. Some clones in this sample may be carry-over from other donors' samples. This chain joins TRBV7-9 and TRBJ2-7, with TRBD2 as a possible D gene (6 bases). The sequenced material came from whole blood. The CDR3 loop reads CATRRDAFYEQYF. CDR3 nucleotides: TGTGCCACCCGGAGGGATGCGTTTTACGAGCAGTACTTC.